This TCR beta chain was recorded in a study of T cells in localized non-small cell lung cancer. Study results and caveats: Adjacent uninvolved lung tissue had the highest T cell clonality, exceeding tumor. Heterogeneity remains possible because sequencing was limited to only one tumor region.

CDR1 is ENHRY and CDR2 is SYGVKD in the germline V gene. CDR3 length: 13 residues. Trimming removed 3 bases from V and 6 bases from J, with 11 bases in between. Assay used: immunoSEQ multiplex PCR; TCRdb lists only in-frame clones, some missing. In the table there are roughly 23,000 clones, approximately 90% of which are singletons. This clone was seen more than once but under ten times. Its antigen is undetermined. The material sequenced was peripheral blood, taken before any cancer treatment. This TCR came from a male donor at least 60 years old with stage I squamous cell lung carcinoma. The chain recombines TRBV10-3 with TRBJ1-1; D possibly corresponds to TRBD1 (6 bases). The CDR3 DNA reads as TGTGCCATCAGTGATGGACAGATTCCTGAAGCTTTCTTT. This gives the protein CAISDGQIPEAFF.